The 11 T cell receptor beta chains below all came from one sample that was sequenced in a study of blood T cell repertoires in COVID-19. TCRdb's table, derived via immunoSEQ multiplex PCR, lists solely in-frame clones and lacks some. Among some 29,000 clones listed, about four fifths were seen once. What was sequenced was peripheral blood. All receptors come from an elderly man with active COVID-19.

The chain carries TRBV7-9 and TRBJ2-1, with 7 bases identical to TRBD1. Germline CDR1 and CDR2: SEHNR and FQNEAQ (reference sequence). CDR3 length equals 16 residues. V lost 2 bases and J lost 0; bases outside the gene matches: 4. CDR3 in DNA: TGTGCCAGCAGCTTATTAAGGGGGCTCTCCTACAATGAGCAGTTCTTC. This sequence encodes CASSLLRGLSYNEQFF.

This clone rates as medium-sized. V gene TRBV27 combines with J gene TRBJ2-7, with D possibly TRBD2 on 6 matching bases. The CDR3 is made up of 16 amino acids. V gave up 2 bases and J gave up 9 bases, with 23 bases separating them. The germline gives CDR1 MNHEY, CDR2 SMNVEV (reference sequence). The CDR3 spells CASSLDAGTPSAGQYF. CDR3 sequence (DNA): TGTGCCAGCAGTTTAGATGCGGGGACTCCTTCGGCAGGGCAGTACTTC.

V gene TRBV3-1 (or the pseudogene TRBV3-2) combines with J gene TRBJ1-2; TRBD1 agrees at 9 bases. The germline V gene has CDR1 LGHDT and CDR2 YNNKEL (reference sequence). The CDR3 covers 15 residues. Trimming took 4 bases from V and 3 from J; bases not matched to a gene: 6. The CDR3 is CASSLGTGRYYGYTF. Here the CDR3 DNA reads TGTGCCAGCAGCCTTGGGACAGGGAGATACTATGGCTACACCTTC.

The J gene is TRBJ1-2, the V gene TRBV5-1, with 7 bases that match TRBD1. Germline trimming cut 3 bases from V and 2 bases from J; bases unmatched to any gene: 7. Germline CDR1 SGHRS, CDR2 YFSETQ. The CDR3 is 15 residues long. This CDR3 is CASSSGQVTNYGYTF. In DNA form, the CDR3 reads TGCGCCAGCAGCTCCGGACAGGTAACGAACTATGGCTACACCTTC. Together with reference TRBV5-1 and TRBJ1-2, the CDR3 gives the full variable domain: KAGVTQTPRYLIKTRGQQVTLSCSPISGHRSVSWYQQTPGQGLQFLFEYFSETQRNKGNFPGRFSGRQFSNSRSEMNVSTLELGDSALYLCASSSGQVTNYGYTFGSGTRLTVV.

The chain is built from TRBV6-5 and TRBJ1-5, with 8 bases that match TRBD1. CDR1 and CDR2 (germline): MNHEY, SVGAGI. The CDR3 has 15 amino acids. Losses at the gene ends were 7 bases for V and 2 bases for J; bases not matched to a gene: 7. The CDR3 nucleotides read TGTGCCAGCACTAAAGACAGGGGAGGCAATCAGCCCCAGCATTTT. Residues: CASTKDRGGNQPQHF.

CDR3 loop: CASSLGQGNSPLHF. In DNA, the CDR3 is TGTGCCAGCAGCCTGGGACAGGGAAATTCACCCCTCCACTTT. The chain links TRBV3-1 (or the pseudogene TRBV3-2) to TRBJ1-6; 9 nucleotides align to TRBD1. This CDR3 has 14 residues. In germline, CDR1 is LGHDT, CDR2 YNNKEL (reference sequence). Trimming at V came to 4 bases and at J to 7 bases, leaving 2 bases not matched to a gene.

The CDR3 bases are TGCGCCAGCAGCCCAGGCCAGCATAGCAATCAGCCCCAGCATTTT. It specifies CASSPGQHSNQPQHF. V and J are TRBV4-1 and TRBJ1-5, with no clear D. V lost 4 bases and J 0 bases, leaving 10 bases between the germline ends. Germline CDR1 and CDR2: MGHRA and YSYEKL. There are 15 residues in the CDR3.

V and J are TRBV15 and TRBJ2-7, with 9 nucleotides matching TRBD1. The CDR3 is 14 residues long. CDR1 is LNHNV, CDR2 YYDKDF, per germline (reference sequence). Trimming took 6 bases from V and 1 from J; bases not matched to a gene: 4. The CDR3 DNA is TGTGCCACCAGTCGGGACAGGGTATCCTACGAGCAGTACTTC. Its protein product is CATSRDRVSYEQYF.

The chain couples TRBV9 to TRBJ2-2; 9 bases line up with TRBD1. The V segment lost 2 bases and the J segment 6 bases; nucleotides outside the gene matches: 8. The CDR3 sequence is 16 residues long. Looked up from germline, CDR1 is SGDLS and CDR2 is YYNGEE. CDR3 residues: CASSVGGQGFSGELFF. The DNA of the CDR3 is TGTGCCAGCAGCGTTGGAGGACAGGGGTTCTCCGGGGAGCTGTTTTTT.

This clone appeared a few times. A read error may produce the germline difference seen at one junction end. This sequence joins TRBV3-1 (or the pseudogene TRBV3-2) and TRBJ2-5; D perhaps matches TRBD1 (5 bases). Germline CDR1 is LGHDT and CDR2 is YNNKEL (reference sequence). The CDR3 runs 16 residues. CDR3 in amino acids: CASSQDIQETQGTQYF. In nucleotides, the CDR3 is TGTGCCAGCAGCCAAGATATACAGGAGACCCAAGGGACCCAGTACTTC.

V is TRBV15 and J is TRBJ1-5; D is unclear. The CDR3 runs to 15 residues. CDR1 and CDR2 from the germline V gene are LNHNV and YYDKDF (reference sequence). Trimming removed 2 bases at V and 9 bases at J, with 17 bases between. The CDR3 protein is CATSRRHSSQLPQHF. The CDR3 DNA follows: TGTGCCACCAGCAGACGACACAGTTCCCAGCTGCCCCAGCATTTT. Filled out from reference TRBV15 and TRBJ1-5, the complete variable domain reads DAMVIQNPRYQVTQFGKPVTLSCSQTLNHNVMYWYQQKSSQAPKLLFHYYDKDFNNEADTPDNFQSRRPNTSFCFLDIRSPGLGDTAMYLCATSRRHSSQLPQHFGDGTRLSIL.